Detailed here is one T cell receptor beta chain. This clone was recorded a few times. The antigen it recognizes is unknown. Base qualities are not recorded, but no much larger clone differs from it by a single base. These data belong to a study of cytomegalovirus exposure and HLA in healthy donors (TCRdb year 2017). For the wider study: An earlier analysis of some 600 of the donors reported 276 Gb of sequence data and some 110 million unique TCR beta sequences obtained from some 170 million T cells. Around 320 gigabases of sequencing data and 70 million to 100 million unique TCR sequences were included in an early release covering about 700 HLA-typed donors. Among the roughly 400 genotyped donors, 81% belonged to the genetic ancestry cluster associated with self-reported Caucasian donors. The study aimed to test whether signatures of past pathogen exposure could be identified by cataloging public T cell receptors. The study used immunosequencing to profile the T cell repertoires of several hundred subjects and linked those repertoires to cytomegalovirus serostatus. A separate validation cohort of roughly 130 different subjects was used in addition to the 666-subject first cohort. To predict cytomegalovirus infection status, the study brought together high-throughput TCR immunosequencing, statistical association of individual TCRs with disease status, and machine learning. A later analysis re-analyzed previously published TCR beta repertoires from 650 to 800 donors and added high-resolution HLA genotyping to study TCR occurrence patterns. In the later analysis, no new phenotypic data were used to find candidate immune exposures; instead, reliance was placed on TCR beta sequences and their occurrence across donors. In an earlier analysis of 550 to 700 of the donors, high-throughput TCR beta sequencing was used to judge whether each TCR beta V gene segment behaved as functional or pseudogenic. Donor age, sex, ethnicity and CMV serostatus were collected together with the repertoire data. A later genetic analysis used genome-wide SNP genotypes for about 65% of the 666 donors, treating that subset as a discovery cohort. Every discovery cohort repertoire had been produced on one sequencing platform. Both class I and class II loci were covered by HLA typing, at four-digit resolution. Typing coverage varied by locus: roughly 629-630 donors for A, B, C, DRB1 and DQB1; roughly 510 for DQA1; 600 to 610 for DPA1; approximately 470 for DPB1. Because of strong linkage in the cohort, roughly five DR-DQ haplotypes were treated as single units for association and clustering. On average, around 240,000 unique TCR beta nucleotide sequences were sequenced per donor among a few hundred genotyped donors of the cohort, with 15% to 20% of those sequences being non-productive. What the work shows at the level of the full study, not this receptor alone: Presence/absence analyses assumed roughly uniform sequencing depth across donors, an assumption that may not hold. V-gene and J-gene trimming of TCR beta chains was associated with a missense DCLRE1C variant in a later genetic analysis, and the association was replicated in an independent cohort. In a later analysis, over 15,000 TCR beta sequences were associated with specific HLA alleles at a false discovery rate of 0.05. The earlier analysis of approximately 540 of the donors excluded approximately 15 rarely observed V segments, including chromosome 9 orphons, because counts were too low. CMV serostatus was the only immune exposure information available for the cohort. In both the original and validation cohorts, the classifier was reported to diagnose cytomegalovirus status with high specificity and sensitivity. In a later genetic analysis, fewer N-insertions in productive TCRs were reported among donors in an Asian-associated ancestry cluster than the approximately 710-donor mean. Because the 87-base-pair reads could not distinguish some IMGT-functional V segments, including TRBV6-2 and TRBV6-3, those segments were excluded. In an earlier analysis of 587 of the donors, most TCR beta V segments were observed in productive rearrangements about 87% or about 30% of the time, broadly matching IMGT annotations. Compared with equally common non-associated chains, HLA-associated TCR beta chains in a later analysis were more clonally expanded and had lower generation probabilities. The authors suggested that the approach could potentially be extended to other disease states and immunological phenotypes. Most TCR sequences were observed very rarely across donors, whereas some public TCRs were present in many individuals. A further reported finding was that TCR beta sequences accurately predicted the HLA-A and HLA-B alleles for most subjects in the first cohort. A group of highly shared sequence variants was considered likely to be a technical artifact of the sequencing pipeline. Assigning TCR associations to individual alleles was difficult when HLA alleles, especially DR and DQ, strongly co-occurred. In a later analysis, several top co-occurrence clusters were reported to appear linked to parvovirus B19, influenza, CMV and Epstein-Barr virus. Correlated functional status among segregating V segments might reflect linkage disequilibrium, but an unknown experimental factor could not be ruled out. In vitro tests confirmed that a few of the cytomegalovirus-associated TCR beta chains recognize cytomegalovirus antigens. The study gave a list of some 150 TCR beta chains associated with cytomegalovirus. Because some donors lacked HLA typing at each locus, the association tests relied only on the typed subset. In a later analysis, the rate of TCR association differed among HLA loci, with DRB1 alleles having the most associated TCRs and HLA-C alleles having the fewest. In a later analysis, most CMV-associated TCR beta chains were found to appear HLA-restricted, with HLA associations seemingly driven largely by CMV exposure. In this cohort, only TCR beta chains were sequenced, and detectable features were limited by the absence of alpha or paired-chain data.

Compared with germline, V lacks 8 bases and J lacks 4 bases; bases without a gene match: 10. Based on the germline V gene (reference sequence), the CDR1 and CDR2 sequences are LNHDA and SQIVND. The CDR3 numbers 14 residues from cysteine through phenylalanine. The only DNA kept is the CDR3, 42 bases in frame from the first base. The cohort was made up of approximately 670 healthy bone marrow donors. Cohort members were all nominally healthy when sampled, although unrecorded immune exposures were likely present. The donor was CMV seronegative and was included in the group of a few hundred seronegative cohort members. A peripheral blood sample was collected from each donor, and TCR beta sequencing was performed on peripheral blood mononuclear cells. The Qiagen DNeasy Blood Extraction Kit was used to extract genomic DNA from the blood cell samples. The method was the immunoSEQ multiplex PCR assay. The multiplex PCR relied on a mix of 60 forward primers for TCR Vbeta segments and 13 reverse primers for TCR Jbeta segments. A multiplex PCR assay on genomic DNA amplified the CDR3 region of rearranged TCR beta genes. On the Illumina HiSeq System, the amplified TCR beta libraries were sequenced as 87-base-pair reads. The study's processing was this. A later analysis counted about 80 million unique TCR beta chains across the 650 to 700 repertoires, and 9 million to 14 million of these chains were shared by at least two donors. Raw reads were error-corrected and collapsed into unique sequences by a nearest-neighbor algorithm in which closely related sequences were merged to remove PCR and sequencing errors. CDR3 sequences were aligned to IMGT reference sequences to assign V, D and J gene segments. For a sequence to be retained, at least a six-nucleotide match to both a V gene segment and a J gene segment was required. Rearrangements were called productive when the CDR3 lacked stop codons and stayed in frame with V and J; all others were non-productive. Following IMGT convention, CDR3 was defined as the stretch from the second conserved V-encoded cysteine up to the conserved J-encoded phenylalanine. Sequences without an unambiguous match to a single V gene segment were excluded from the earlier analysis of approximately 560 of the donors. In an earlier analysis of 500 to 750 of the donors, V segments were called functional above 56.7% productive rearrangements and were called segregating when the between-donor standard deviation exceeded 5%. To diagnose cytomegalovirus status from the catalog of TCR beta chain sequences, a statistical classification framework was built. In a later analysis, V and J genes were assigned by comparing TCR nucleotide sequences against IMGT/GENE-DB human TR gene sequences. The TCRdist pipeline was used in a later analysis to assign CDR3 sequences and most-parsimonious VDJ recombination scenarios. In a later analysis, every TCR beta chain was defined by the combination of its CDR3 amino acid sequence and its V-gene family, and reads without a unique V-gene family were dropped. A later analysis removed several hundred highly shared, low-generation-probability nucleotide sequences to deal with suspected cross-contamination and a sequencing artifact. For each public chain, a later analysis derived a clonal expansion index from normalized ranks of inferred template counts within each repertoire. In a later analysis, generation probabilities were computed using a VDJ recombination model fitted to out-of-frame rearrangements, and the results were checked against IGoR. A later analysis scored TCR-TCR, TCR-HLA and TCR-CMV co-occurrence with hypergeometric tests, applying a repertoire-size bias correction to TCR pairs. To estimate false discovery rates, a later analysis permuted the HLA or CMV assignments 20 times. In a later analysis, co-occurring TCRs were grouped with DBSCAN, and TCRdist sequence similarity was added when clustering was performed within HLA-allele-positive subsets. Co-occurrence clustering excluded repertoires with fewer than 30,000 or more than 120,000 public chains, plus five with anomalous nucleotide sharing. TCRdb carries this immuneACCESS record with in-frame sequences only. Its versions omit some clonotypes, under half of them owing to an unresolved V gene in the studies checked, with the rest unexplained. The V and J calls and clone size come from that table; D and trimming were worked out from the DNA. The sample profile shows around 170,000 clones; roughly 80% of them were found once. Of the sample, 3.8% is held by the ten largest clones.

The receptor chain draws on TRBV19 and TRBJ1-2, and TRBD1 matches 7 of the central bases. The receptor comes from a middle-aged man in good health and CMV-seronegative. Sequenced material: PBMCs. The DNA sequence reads TGTGCCAGTTTCCCGGGACAGTCCAGCTATGGCTACACCTTC. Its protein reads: CASFPGQSSYGYTF.